This T cell receptor beta chain was recorded in a study of CD8 T cells in ankylosing spondylitis. The ends were cut back, 1 base at V and 1 base at J, with 12 bases in the middle. CDR3 length: 15 residues. CDR1 is DFQATT, CDR2 SNEGSKA, per germline (reference sequence). This clonotype was seen more than once but under ten times. Its antigen is not known. Molecular-barcoded quantitative 5'-RACE produced these TCR beta libraries. TCRdb re-called the 5' RACE reads through MiXCR, storing one row per CDR3 protein. In the table there are around 770,000 distinct CDR3 sequences, over 9.5% of which are singletons. Study-wide points: Reported data indicate significant enrichment of disease-linked clones within matched ankylosing spondylitis synovial fluid. Blood of patients with ankylosing spondylitis appeared to be characterized by a TCR beta motif of eight highly homologous variants. Clones linked with disease were CD8+ and fairly uncommon in the peripheral blood. Prior work had noted some motif variants in reactive arthritis blood and synovial fluid.

The chain is built from TRBV20-1 and TRBJ2-3; tentatively, D is TRBD1 (5 bases). Sequencing was carried out using blood, either unsorted or a sorted T cell fraction (not recorded which). The TCR originated in a male donor with ankylosing spondylitis. CDR3 protein: CSARVYRLRTDTQYF. Written as DNA, the CDR3 is TGCAGTGCTAGAGTTTACAGGCTCCGCACAGATACGCAGTATTTT.